This entry features one T cell receptor beta chain sequence. Its antigen target is currently unknown. No quality values exist for individual bases; no much larger clone is one base distant. The junction shows trimming of 1 base on V and 0 bases on J, plus 6 bases between the germline ends. The CDR3 numbers 14 residues from cysteine through phenylalanine. The CDR3 DNA has 42 bases and is translated from base 1. CDR1 and CDR2, looked up from the germline V gene, are SNHLY and FYNNEI. Receptor libraries were prepared by the immunoSEQ multiplex PCR assay. TCRdb stores this immuneACCESS table with in-frame sequences only. Part of the clones is absent; in the studies checked, under half of the shortfall reflects unresolved V genes, and no reason is known for the rest. For this sample there are about 90,000 clones; 90% appear just once. Over 3% of the sample is in the top ten clones. This sample is drawn from a study of control samples from healthy donors and cancer patients (dated by TCRdb to between 2020 and 2021).

The clonotype was recovered from a woman younger than 30 in good health. Sequences were obtained from blood. The V gene is TRBV2 and the J gene is TRBJ1-2; the D gene lacks a confident call. In nucleotide form, the sequence is TGTGCCAGCAGTGAAGACCCCTCTAACTATGGCTACACCTTC. Its coded protein is CASSEDPSNYGYTF.